This T cell receptor beta chain derives from a study of cytomegalovirus exposure and HLA in healthy donors. Points from the study as a whole: Later genetic work tied a missense DCLRE1C variant to beta-chain V and J trimming.

On this clone itself: Its antigen is not identified.

The V gene lost 2 bases and the J gene lost 9 bases, with 11 bases spanning the gap. The CDR3 extends over 13 amino acids. Germline CDR1 reads KGHSH; CDR2 reads LQKENI. 13 Jbeta primers and 60 Vbeta primers were used for the PCR. The repertoire was sequenced with immunoSEQ multiplex PCR; TCRdb's copy has only in-frame clones and lacks some. Here the sample spans roughly 110,000 clones, around 75% being singletons. Material: PBMCs. The receptor comes from a male donor in good health and CMV-seropositive. This chain uses TRBV18 with TRBJ2-1, with D maybe TRBD2 (5 bases). The CDR3 nucleotides are TGTGCCAGCTCACCATCGTGGAGCGGTGAGCAGTTCTTC. The encoded protein is CASSPSWSGEQFF.